The 26 T cell receptor beta chains listed next were all sequenced from one sample in a study of cytomegalovirus exposure and HLA in healthy donors. Use of 60 Vbeta and 13 Jbeta primers characterized the PCR. The assay was immunoSEQ multiplex PCR, and TCRdb's table has in-frame clones only and misses some. Of approximately 190,000 clones listed, 81% were seen once; the top ten hold about 3.5%. The specimen sequenced was PBMCs. The receptor source for this set is a man in his forties in good health and CMV-seropositive.

The J gene is TRBJ1-1, the V gene TRBV7-2; D possibly corresponds to TRBD1 (6 bases). Looked up from germline, CDR1 is SGHTA and CDR2 is FQGNSA. Trimming cost V 1 base and J 2 bases, with 11 bases left between them. This CDR3 contains 15 residues. For the CDR3, the DNA is TGTGCCAGCAGCTTAGGACAGGCCTTTAACACTGAAGCTTTCTTT. Its protein product is CASSLGQAFNTEAFF.

The chain employs TRBV7-9 and TRBJ1-1, with 7 bases matching TRBD1. V lost 5 bases, J lost 8 bases, and 14 bases stayed unmatched. Germline loops: CDR1 SEHNR, CDR2 FQNEAQ (reference sequence). CDR3 length: 15 amino acids. The CDR3 region is CASSLSQGSPGEAFF. The CDR3 DNA reads TGTGCCAGCAGCCTGTCACAGGGGTCCCCTGGAGAAGCTTTCTTT.

About this clone itself: A junction end diverges from the germline sequence, so it may reflect a read error. The chain carries TRBV10-3 and TRBJ2-1, with 8 nucleotides matching TRBD2. Germline V gene sequence: CDR1 ENHRY, CDR2 SYGVKD. CDR3 length: 15 residues. The CDR3 nucleotides read TGTGCCATCAGTGAGGCTAGCGGGCCGTACAATGGGCAGTTCTTC. Protein product: CAISEASGPYNGQFF.

The chain uses TRBV27 and TRBJ2-7; D possibly corresponds to TRBD1 (5 bases). The V gene lost 3 bases and the J gene lost 3 bases, with 15 bases spanning the gap. CDR3 length equals 15 residues. Germline values: CDR1 MNHEY, CDR2 SMNVEV (reference sequence). CDR3 amino acids: CASSFRPPDNYEQYF. The CDR3 nucleotides read TGTGCCAGCAGTTTTCGCCCTCCGGACAACTACGAGCAGTACTTC.

This chain joins TRBV5-8 and TRBJ2-7, with 10 bases matching TRBD1. Germline CDR1 is SGHTS and CDR2 is YDEGEE. V shed 4 bases, J shed 2 bases, and the junction held 6 bases outside the gene matches. This CDR3 comprises 15 residues. This CDR3 reads CASSPPGQGTYEQYF. CDR3 DNA: TGTGCCAGCAGCCCCCCGGGACAGGGGACCTACGAGCAGTACTTC.

V is TRBV5-6 and J is TRBJ2-7, with TRBD2 matching 14 bases. Per the germline V gene, CDR1 is SGHDT and CDR2 is YYEEEE. The CDR3 is 14 residues long. J lost 13 bases, V lost 0 bases, and 6 bases had no gene match. The CDR3 loop is CASSLGLAGGPPYF. As DNA, the CDR3 is TGTGCCAGCAGCTTGGGACTAGCGGGAGGGCCTCCTTACTTC.

The rearrangement uses TRBV29-1 and TRBJ2-3; a weak D match, TRBD2 (6 bases). Looked up from germline, CDR1 is SQVTM and CDR2 is ANQGSEA. V lost 7 bases, J lost 4 bases, and 15 bases lay in between. There are 13 residues in the CDR3. DNA of the CDR3: TGCAGCGCTGGGACTGCCTGGGCAGATACGCAGTATTTT. This translates into CSAGTAWADTQYF.

The V gene is TRBV9, the J gene TRBJ2-5, with 11 bases matching TRBD2. CDR1 is SGDLS, CDR2 YYNGEE, per germline. V lost 0 bases, J lost 4 bases, and 5 bases stayed unmatched. CDR3 length: 16 residues. CDR3 amino acids: CASSVGLAGGSETQYF. The CDR3 DNA reads TGTGCCAGCAGCGTAGGTCTAGCGGGGGGTTCAGAGACCCAGTACTTC.

V is TRBV5-5 and J is TRBJ2-5, with no clear D. The CDR3 totals 14 residues. Germline CDR1 and CDR2: SGHKS and YYEKEE (reference sequence). Between the trimmed V and J ends, which lost 0 bases and 3 bases, there was a span of 9 bases. CDR3 amino acids: CASSLVPGKETQYF. DNA for the CDR3: TGTGCCAGCAGCTTGGTGCCAGGAAAAGAGACCCAGTACTTC.

On this clone: Sequence at one end of the junction differs from germline and may be a read error. The chain joins TRBV7-2 to TRBJ2-3; D is unclear. Germline CDR1 and CDR2: SGHTA and FQGNSA. The CDR3 extends over 13 amino acids. CDR3 region: CASSKQPTNTQYF. CDR3 DNA: TGTGCCAGCAGCAAACAACCCACAAATACGCAGTATTTT.

The chain couples TRBV4-2 to TRBJ2-2, with D possibly TRBD1 on 5 matching bases. This CDR3 has 19 amino acids. The germline CDR1 and CDR2 sequences are LGHNA and YNFKEQ. Trimming took 4 bases from V and 0 from J, leaving 21 bases between them. The CDR3 sequence: CASSRKKGDATANTGELFF. CDR3 DNA: TGTGCCAGCAGCCGCAAAAAAGGGGATGCGACAGCGAACACCGGGGAGCTGTTTTTT.

The chain recombines TRBV6-5 with TRBJ1-5; a possible D gene is TRBD1 (5 bases). Trimming cost V 6 bases and J 4 bases, with 13 bases left between them. CDR3 length: 14 residues. Germline V CDR1 and CDR2: MNHEY, SVGAGI. CDR3 sequence reads: CASRPRVGNQPQHF. CDR3 DNA: TGTGCCAGCAGACCCAGGGTGGGGAATCAGCCCCAGCATTTT.

The J gene is TRBJ2-1, the V gene TRBV6-5; D is unresolved. The ends were cut back, 6 bases at V and 4 bases at J, with 13 bases in the middle. The CDR3 length is 14 residues. Germline values: CDR1 MNHEY, CDR2 SVGAGI. The CDR3 loop reads CASSYAGEYNEQFF. CDR3 sequence (DNA): TGTGCCAGCAGCTATGCAGGCGAATACAATGAGCAGTTCTTC.

The chain couples TRBV5-4 to TRBJ2-3; D may be TRBD2 (7 bases). The CDR3 spans 15 residues. V gave up 6 bases and J gave up 1 base, with 15 bases separating them. Germline V gives CDR1 SGHNT, CDR2 YYREEE (reference sequence). In DNA, the CDR3 is TGTGCCAGCACCTCCGGGGGGCTGGGCACAGATACGCAGTATTTT. This encodes CASTSGGLGTDTQYF.

The genes are TRBV18 and TRBJ1-1; 7 bases fit TRBD1. The germline CDR1 and CDR2 sequences are KGHSH and LQKENI. The V and J ends lost 4 bases and 11 bases, in that order; junction bases with no gene match: 7. This CDR3 has 12 amino acids. The CDR3 reads CASSRDSGFAFF. CDR3 coding DNA: TGTGCCAGCTCACGGGACAGCGGGTTTGCTTTCTTT.

J is TRBJ2-1 and V is TRBV27, with D possibly TRBD1 on 7 matching bases. CDR3 length equals 16 residues. V lost 4 bases and J lost 3, with 16 bases in between. Germline CDR1 MNHEY, CDR2 SMNVEV (reference sequence). This CDR3 is CASSSPGRGVYNEQFF. In nucleotides, the CDR3 is TGTGCCAGCAGTTCCCCGGGCAGGGGGGTCTACAATGAGCAGTTCTTC.

This chain connects TRBV7-6 to TRBJ2-5; TRBD2 might be the D (6 bases). Germline CDR1 and CDR2: SGHVS and FNYEAQ. V lost 1 base and J lost 2, with 11 bases in between. The CDR3 sequence is 15 residues long. The CDR3 DNA sequence: TGTGCCAGCAGCTTAGGGACTAACTTACAAGAGACCCAGTACTTC. This encodes CASSLGTNLQETQYF.

This clone occurred a few times. The V call is TRBV2, the J call TRBJ1-4; TRBD1 aligns across 7 bases. V was clipped by 7 bases and J by 5 bases; unmatched bases: 4. The CDR3 consists of 13 residues. Germline V gene lookup returns CDR1 SNHLY and CDR2 FYNNEI. The CDR3: CASMQTGNEKLFF. In DNA, the CDR3 is TGTGCCAGCATGCAGACAGGGAATGAAAAACTGTTTTTT. Filled out from reference TRBV2 and TRBJ1-4, the complete variable domain reads EPEVTQTPSHQVTQMGQEVILRCVPISNHLYFYWYRQILGQKVEFLVSFYNNEISEKSEIFDDQFSVERPDGSNFTLKIRSTKLEDSAMYFCASMQTGNEKLFFGSGTQLSVL.

This clone was seen just once. The V call is TRBV13, the J call TRBJ2-7, with TRBD2 matching 8 bases. With V trimmed by 5 bases and J by 5 bases, 11 bases remained unmatched. The germline V gene encodes CDR1 PRHDT and CDR2 FYEKMQ (reference sequence). This CDR3 is 15 amino acids long. In nucleotides, the CDR3 is TGTGCCAGCAGCGCTCCCGGGACTAGTCTAAACGAGCAGTACTTC. It yields the protein CASSAPGTSLNEQYF.

This clone occurred a few times. V gene TRBV6-1 combines with J gene TRBJ1-1; D is undetermined. V lost 7 bases to trimming and J lost 0 bases, with 12 bases between them. The CDR3 spans 14 residues. The V gene's germline CDR1 is MNHNS and CDR2 SASEGT. CDR3 DNA sequence: TGTGCCAGCAAAGACAAAAGGATGAACACTGAAGCTTTCTTT. Amino acids: CASKDKRMNTEAFF.

CDR3 bases: TGTGCCTGGAGTGTCGGCGGGGAGACCCAGTACTTC. Amino acids: CAWSVGGETQYF. The chain joins TRBV30 to TRBJ2-5, with a tentative D call TRBD2 (5 bases). V was shortened by 0 bases and J by 5 bases, with 7 bases between the two germline ends. This CDR3 contains 12 residues. CDR1 is GTSNPN and CDR2 is SVGIG in the germline V gene (reference sequence). The full variable domain, completed using reference TRBV30 and TRBJ2-5, is SQTIHQWPATLVQPVGSPLSLECTVEGTSNPNLYWYRQAAGRGLQLLFYSVGIGQISSEVPQNLSASRPQDRQFILSSKKLLLSDSGFYLCAWSVGGETQYFGPGTRLLVL.

The genes are TRBV6-1 and TRBJ2-1; TRBD1 agrees at 9 bases. The CDR3 covers 13 residues. Germline-derived CDR1 and CDR2 are MNHNS and SASEGT. Trimming removed 8 bases from V and 4 bases from J; junction bases left unmatched: 3. CDR3 nucleotide sequence: TGTGCCAGCGGGACAGGGTCATACAATGAGCAGTTCTTC. It specifies CASGTGSYNEQFF.

This clone was seen only once. The rearrangement joins TRBV19 to TRBJ2-7; weak D call: TRBD1 (6 bases). This CDR3 is built from 13 residues. CDR1 is LNHDA, CDR2 SQIVND, per germline (reference sequence). V was clipped by 8 bases and J by 4 bases, with 15 bases between them. CDR3 DNA sequence: TGTGCCAGTGCCGGACAGATAGGATACGAGCAGTACTTC. Translated, it gives CASAGQIGYEQYF.

The chain links TRBV5-1 to TRBJ2-6, with D possibly being TRBD1 (6 bases). The CDR3 extends over 17 amino acids. The germline CDR1 and CDR2 sequences are SGHRS and YFSETQ. Trimming removed 3 bases at V and 0 bases at J, with 13 bases between. CDR3 sequence reads: CASSWRTARSGANVLTF. CDR3 coding DNA: TGCGCCAGCAGCTGGCGGACAGCTCGCTCTGGGGCCAACGTCCTGACTTTC. Variable domain in full (rest from reference TRBV5-1 and TRBJ2-6): KAGVTQTPRYLIKTRGQQVTLSCSPISGHRSVSWYQQTPGQGLQFLFEYFSETQRNKGNFPGRFSGRQFSNSRSEMNVSTLELGDSALYLCASSWRTARSGANVLTFGAGSRLTVL.

Regarding this clone: Germline is not matched at one junction end, which may reflect a read error. The chain employs TRBV4-1 and TRBJ1-1; D is possibly TRBD1 (5 bases). The CDR3 is 14 amino acids. Germline CDR1 and CDR2: MGHRA and YSYEKL. The CDR3: CASSLQGGNTEAFF. CDR3 in DNA: TGTGCCAGCAGCCTTCAGGGCGGGAACACTGAAGCTTTCTTT.

The rearrangement links TRBV28 to TRBJ1-2, with 8 bases identical to TRBD1. CDR1 is MDHEN, CDR2 SYDVKM, per germline. The CDR3 is 18 residues long. J lost 0 bases, V lost 5 bases, and 14 bases had no gene match. Written as DNA, the CDR3 is TGTGCCAGCAGTATAAACGGACAGGGCCCACCCACTAACTATGGCTACACCTTC. Translated: CASSINGQGPPTNYGYTF.